The 10 T cell receptor beta chains reported below all come from one sample, sequenced in a study of T cell responses to AZD1222 COVID-19 vaccine. Assay used: immunoSEQ multiplex PCR; TCRdb lists only in-frame clones, some missing. The data show around 130,000 clones, approximately 83% seen once. Here the sequenced sample was peripheral blood, taken on day 0 of AZD1222 vaccination. The receptors come from an adult in good health.

This chain connects TRBV11-3 to TRBJ1-4; perhaps TRBD1 as D (5 bases). Germline V lookup: CDR1 SGHNT, CDR2 YENEEA. The CDR3 spans 17 residues. The ends were cut back, 2 bases at V and 4 bases at J, with 17 bases in the middle. In nucleotides, the CDR3 is TGTGCCAGCAGCTTATTGGACAATTTGAGACGTAATGAAAAACTGTTTTTT. Residues: CASSLLDNLRRNEKLFF. Supplemented by reference TRBV11-3 and TRBJ1-4, the full variable domain reads EAGVVQSPRYKIIEKKQPVAFWCNPISGHNTLYWYLQNLGQGPELLIRYENEEAVDDSQLPKDRFSAERLKGVDSTLKIQPAELGDSAVYLCASSLLDNLRRNEKLFFGSGTQLSVL.

Concerning this clone: One junction end disagrees with the germline gene, perhaps due to a read error. The gene calls are TRBV19 and TRBJ1-5; 9 nucleotides align to TRBD1. Germline V gene lookup returns CDR1 LNHDA and CDR2 SQIVND (reference sequence). CDR3 length equals 14 residues. CDR3 region: CASSGTGFSQPQHF. CDR3 coding DNA: TGTGCGAGTAGTGGGACAGGGTTTTCGCAGCCCCAGCATTTT.

This clone was counted between two and nine times. This chain links TRBV19 with TRBJ1-4; D not resolved. Trimming shortened V by 8 bases and J by 3 bases, and 10 bases separated the two germline ends. CDR1 and CDR2 from the germline V gene are LNHDA and SQIVND (reference sequence). The CDR3 is 13 amino acids. The CDR3 DNA sequence: TGTGCCAGTGGCATATCAGCTAATGAAAAACTGTTTTTT. This encodes CASGISANEKLFF.

The chain couples TRBV6-1 to TRBJ1-5, with D perhaps matching TRBD1 (5 bases). V gave up 3 bases and J gave up 2 bases, with 11 bases separating them. Germline lookup yields CDR1 MNHNS and CDR2 SASEGT. The CDR3 spans 15 residues. The CDR3 bases are TGTGCCAGCAGTGACCAGGTGGGGGGCAATCAGCCCCAGCATTTT. Translated, it gives CASSDQVGGNQPQHF.

V usage is TRBV30 and J usage is TRBJ2-5; a weak D match, TRBD2 (5 bases). Germline V gene lookup returns CDR1 GTSNPN and CDR2 SVGIG (reference sequence). CDR3 length equals 13 residues. Trimming shortened V by 3 bases and J by 4 bases, and 12 bases separated the two germline ends. The CDR3 DNA reads as TGTGCCTGGAGCGGCAGGCGGGCAGAGACCCAGTACTTC. Translating it yields CAWSGRRAETQYF.

This clone was recorded once. The CDR3 loop is CASSLRTGRTFNTEAFF. The CDR3 DNA reads TGTGCCAGCAGCCTTAGGACAGGGCGTACTTTTAACACTGAAGCTTTCTTT. The V gene is TRBV5-5, the J gene TRBJ1-1, with 8 bases fitting TRBD1. From germline, CDR1 is SGHKS and CDR2 YYEKEE (reference sequence). The V gene end was trimmed by 4 bases and the J gene end by 2 bases; junction bases not matched to a gene: 13. The CDR3 has 17 residues.

This chain joins TRBV2 and TRBJ2-3; 9 bases are a match to TRBD1. Trimming removed 7 bases from V and 2 bases from J; junction bases left unmatched: 4. The CDR3 consists of 14 residues. The germline CDR1 and CDR2 sequences are SNHLY and FYNNEI. In nucleotides, the CDR3 is TGTGCCAGCAACGACAGGGGGGCCACAGATACGCAGTATTTT. It yields the protein CASNDRGATDTQYF. The full variable domain, with the rest looked up from reference TRBV2 and TRBJ2-3, is EPEVTQTPSHQVTQMGQEVILRCVPISNHLYFYWYRQILGQKVEFLVSFYNNEISEKSEIFDDQFSVERPDGSNFTLKIRSTKLEDSAMYFCASNDRGATDTQYFGPGTRLTVL.

In its sample, this clone was seen a few times. The chain recombines TRBV27 with TRBJ2-7, with D possibly being TRBD1 or TRBD2 (5 bases each). CDR3 size: 15 residues. Germline assignment: CDR1 MNHEY and CDR2 SMNVEV (reference sequence). Deletions cut 3 bases from V and 0 bases from J, with 12 bases between. Here the CDR3 reads CASSLFGDDSYEQYF. The DNA for the CDR3 is TGTGCCAGCAGTTTGTTTGGGGACGACTCCTACGAGCAGTACTTC.

The rearrangement links TRBV12-3 or TRBV12-4 to TRBJ2-7; 7 positions agree with TRBD2. The CDR3 is 13 residues long. V trimming: 4 bases; J trimming: 7 bases; junction bases outside the gene matches: 7. The DNA of the CDR3 is TGTGCCAGCAGTTCTGGCGGGAGAAGGGAGCAGTACTTC. This translates into CASSSGGRREQYF.

Only a few counts were recorded for this clone. The rearrangement joins TRBV6-5 to TRBJ2-1; possibly TRBD2 for D (6 bases). Between the trimmed V and J ends, which lost 6 bases and 7 bases, there was a span of 16 bases. Germline V gene data show CDR1 as MNHEY and CDR2 as SVGAGI. This CDR3 contains 14 residues. The CDR3 region is CASRNQAGKNEQFF. The CDR3 bases are TGTGCCAGCAGGAACCAAGCGGGCAAAAATGAGCAGTTCTTC.